This TCR beta chain emerged from a study of radiotherapy plus CTLA-4 blockade in lung cancer. Study-wide findings and caveats: Clones of tumor-derived TCRs expanded in blood after radiotherapy plus ipilimumab.

Points on this clone: What it binds is not known.

CDR3 length: 13 amino acids. V gave up 4 bases and J gave up 9 bases; unmatched junction bases: 7. Germline CDR1 SGHAT, CDR2 FQNNGV. Sequencing used immunoSEQ multiplex PCR; TCRdb keeps in-frame clones, though not all of them. The repertoire holds around 45,000 clones, with about 88% as singletons. The V and J genes are TRBV11-2 and TRBJ2-7, with TRBD1 identical over 9 bases. Material: peripheral blood, obtained from a patient treated with radiotherapy plus ipilimumab. This TCR derives from a human donor with non-small cell lung cancer whose response to radiotherapy plus ipilimumab could not be evaluated. CDR3 sequence reads: CASSSGQGLVQYF. In DNA, the CDR3 is TGTGCCAGCAGCTCGGGACAGGGACTTGTGCAGTACTTC.